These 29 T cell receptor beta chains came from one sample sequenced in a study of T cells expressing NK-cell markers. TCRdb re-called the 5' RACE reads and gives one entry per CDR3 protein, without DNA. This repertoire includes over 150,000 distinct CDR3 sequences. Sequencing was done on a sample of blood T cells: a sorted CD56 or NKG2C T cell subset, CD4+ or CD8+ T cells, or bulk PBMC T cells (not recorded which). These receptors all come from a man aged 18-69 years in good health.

This CDR3 reads CASENGLAGGHGEQFF. The chain is built from TRBV19 and TRBJ2-1; TCRdb's D gene call, TRBD2, goes unchecked for lack of DNA. The CDR3 totals 16 residues. Looked up from germline, CDR1 is LNHDA and CDR2 is SQIVND (reference sequence). Together with reference TRBV19 and TRBJ2-1, the CDR3 gives the full variable domain: DGGITQSPKYLFRKEGQNVTLSCEQNLNHDAMYWYRQDPGQGLRLIYYSQIVNDFQKGDIAEGYSVSREKKESFPLTVTSAQKNPTAFYLCASENGLAGGHGEQFFGPGTRLTVL.

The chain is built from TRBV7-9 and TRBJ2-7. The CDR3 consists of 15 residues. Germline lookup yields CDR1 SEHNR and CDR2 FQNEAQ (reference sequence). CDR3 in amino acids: CASTLSLGGSYEQYF.

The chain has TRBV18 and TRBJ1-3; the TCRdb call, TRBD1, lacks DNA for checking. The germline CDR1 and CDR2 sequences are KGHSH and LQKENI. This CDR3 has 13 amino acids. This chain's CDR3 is CASSPQGGNTIYF. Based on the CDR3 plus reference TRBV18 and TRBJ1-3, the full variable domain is NAGVMQNPRHLVRRRGQEARLRCSPMKGHSHVYWYRQLPEEGLKFMVYLQKENIIDESGMPKERFSAEFPKEGPSILRIQQVVRGDSAAYFCASSPQGGNTIYFGEGSWLTVV.

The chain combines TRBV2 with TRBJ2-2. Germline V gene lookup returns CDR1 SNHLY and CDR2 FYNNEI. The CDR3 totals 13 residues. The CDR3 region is CASSIGYTGELFF.

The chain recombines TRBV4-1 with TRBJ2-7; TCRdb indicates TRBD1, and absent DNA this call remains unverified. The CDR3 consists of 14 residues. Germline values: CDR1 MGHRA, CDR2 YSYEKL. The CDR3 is CASSPSQGTYEQYF.

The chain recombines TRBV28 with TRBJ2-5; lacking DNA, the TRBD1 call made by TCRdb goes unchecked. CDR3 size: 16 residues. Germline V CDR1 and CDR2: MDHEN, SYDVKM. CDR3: CASSFGETGGMETQYF. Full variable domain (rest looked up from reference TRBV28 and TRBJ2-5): DVKVTQSSRYLVKRTGEKVFLECVQDMDHENMFWYRQDPGLGLRLIYFSYDVKMKEKGDIPEGYSVSREKKERFSLILESASTNQTSMYLCASSFGETGGMETQYFGPGTRLLVL.

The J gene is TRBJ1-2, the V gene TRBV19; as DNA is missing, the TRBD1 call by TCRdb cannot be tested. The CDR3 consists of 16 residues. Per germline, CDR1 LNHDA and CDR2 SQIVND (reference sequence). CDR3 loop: CASSMYGGSANYGYTF.

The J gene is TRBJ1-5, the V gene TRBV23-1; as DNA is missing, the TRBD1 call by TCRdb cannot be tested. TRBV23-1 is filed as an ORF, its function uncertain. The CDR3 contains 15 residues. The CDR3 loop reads CASSQRQGAGQPQHF.

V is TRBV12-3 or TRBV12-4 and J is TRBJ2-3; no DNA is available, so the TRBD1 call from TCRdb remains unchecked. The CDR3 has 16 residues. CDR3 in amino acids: CASSSRDTIYTDTQYF.

CDR3 protein: CASSDLTNHYEQYF. The chain carries TRBV11-2 and TRBJ2-7. The CDR3 loop spans 14 amino acids. Germline V gene lookup returns CDR1 SGHAT and CDR2 FQNNGV.

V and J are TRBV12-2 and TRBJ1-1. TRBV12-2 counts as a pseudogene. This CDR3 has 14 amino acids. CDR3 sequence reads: CASRLTQLNTEAFF.

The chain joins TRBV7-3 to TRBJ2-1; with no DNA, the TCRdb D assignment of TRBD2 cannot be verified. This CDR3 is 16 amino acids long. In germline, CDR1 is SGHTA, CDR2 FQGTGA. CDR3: CASSSKRGSSYNEQFF.

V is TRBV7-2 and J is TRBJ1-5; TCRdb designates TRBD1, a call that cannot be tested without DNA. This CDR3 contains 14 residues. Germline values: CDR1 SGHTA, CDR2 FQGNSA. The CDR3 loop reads CASSFRQGDSSQHF.

The CDR3 sequence: CATSRGGESSYEQYF. The chain joins TRBV15 to TRBJ2-7; the TCRdb call, TRBD1, lacks DNA for checking. CDR1 and CDR2 (germline): LNHNV, YYDKDF (reference sequence). This CDR3 contains 15 residues.

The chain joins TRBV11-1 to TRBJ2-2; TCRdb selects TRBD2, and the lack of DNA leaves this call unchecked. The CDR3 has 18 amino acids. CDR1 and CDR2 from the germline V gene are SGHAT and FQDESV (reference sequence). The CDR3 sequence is CASSPRDPSGGNTGELFF.

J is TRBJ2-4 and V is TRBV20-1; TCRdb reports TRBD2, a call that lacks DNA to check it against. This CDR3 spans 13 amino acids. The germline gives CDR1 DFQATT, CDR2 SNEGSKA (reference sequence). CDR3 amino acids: CSAVGGGGYIQYF.

The CDR3: CASQVGDLYEQYF. J is TRBJ2-7 and V is TRBV6-1. CDR1 and CDR2 (germline): MNHNS, SASEGT. The length of the CDR3 is 13 residues.

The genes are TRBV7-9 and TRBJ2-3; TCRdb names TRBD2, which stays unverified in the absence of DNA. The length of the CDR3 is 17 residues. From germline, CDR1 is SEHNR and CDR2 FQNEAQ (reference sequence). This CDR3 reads CASSSELAGGPADTQYF.

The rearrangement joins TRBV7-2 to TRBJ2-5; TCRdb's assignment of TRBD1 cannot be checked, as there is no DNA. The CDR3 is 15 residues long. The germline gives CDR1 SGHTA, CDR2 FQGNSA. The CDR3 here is CASSSDGTSSETQYF.

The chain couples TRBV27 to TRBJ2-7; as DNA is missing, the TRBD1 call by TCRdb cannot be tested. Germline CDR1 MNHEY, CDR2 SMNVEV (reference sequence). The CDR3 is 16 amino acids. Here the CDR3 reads CASSSPRTGYPYEQYF.

CDR3 region: CASSLQGTHTDTQYF. V is TRBV7-8 and J is TRBJ2-3; TCRdb proposes TRBD1, but this gene call is untestable without DNA. The germline V gene has CDR1 SGHVS and CDR2 FQNEAQ. This CDR3 is 15 amino acids long. The full variable domain, its missing parts supplied by reference TRBV7-8 and TRBJ2-3, is GAGVSQSPRYKVAKRGQDVALRCDPISGHVSLFWYQQALGQGPEFLTYFQNEAQLDKSGLPSDRFFAERPEGSVSTLKIQRTQQEDSAVYLCASSLQGTHTDTQYFGPGTRLTVL.

CDR3: CASSDPGTGVGGYTF. The chain joins TRBV2 to TRBJ1-2; TCRdb's D call of TRBD1 is untestable without DNA. The germline gives CDR1 SNHLY, CDR2 FYNNEI. This CDR3 region has 15 residues.

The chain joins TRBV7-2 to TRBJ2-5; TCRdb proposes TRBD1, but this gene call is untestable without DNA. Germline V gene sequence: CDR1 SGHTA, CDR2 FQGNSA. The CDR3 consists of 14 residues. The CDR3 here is CASSSEGEIGTQCF. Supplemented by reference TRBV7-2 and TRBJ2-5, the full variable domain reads GAGVSQSPSNKVTEKGKDVELRCDPISGHTALYWYRQSLGQGLEFLIYFQGNSAPDKSGLPSDRFSAERTGGSVSTLTIQRTQQEDSAVYLCASSSEGEIGTQCFGPGTRLLVL.

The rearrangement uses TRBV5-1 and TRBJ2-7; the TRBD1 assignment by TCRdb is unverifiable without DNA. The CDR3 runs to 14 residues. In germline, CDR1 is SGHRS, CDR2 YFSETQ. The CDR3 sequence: CASSLTGSLGEQYF.

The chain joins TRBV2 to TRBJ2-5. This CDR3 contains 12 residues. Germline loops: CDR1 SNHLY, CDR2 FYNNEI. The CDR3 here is CASRLLGETQYF.

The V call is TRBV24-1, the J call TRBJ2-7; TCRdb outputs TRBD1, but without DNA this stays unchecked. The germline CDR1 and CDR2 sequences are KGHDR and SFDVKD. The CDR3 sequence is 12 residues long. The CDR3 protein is CATRRPPNEQYF.

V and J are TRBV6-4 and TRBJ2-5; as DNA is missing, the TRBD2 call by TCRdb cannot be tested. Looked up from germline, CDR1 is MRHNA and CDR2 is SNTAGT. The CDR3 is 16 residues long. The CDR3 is CASSDSGGGNQETQYF.

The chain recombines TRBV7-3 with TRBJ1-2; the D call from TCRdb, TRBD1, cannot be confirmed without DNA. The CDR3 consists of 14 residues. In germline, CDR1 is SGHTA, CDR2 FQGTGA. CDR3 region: CASSFDRAGNGYTF.

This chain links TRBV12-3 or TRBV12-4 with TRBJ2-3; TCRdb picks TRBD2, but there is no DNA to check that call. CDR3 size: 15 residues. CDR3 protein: CASSLAGPSTDTQYF.